This entry describes one T cell receptor (beta chain). No antigen is known for it. The method was immunoSEQ multiplex PCR; TCRdb's version includes in-frame clones alone and lacks a portion of them. This sample has 130,000 to 150,000 clones; 85% to 90% occur once, and the top ten carry 7.5% to 10%. This entry belongs to a study of cytomegalovirus exposure and HLA in healthy donors. Findings of the study overall: Reported results showed that the classifier diagnosed cytomegalovirus status with high specificity and sensitivity.

Unmatched junction bases numbered 14, after V lost 5 bases and J lost 2 bases. The germline V gene has CDR1 SGHTA and CDR2 FQGNSA. This CDR3 comprises 18 residues. The donors were members of the validation cohort comprising over a hundred subjects, separate from the roughly 680-subject first cohort. The V call is TRBV7-2, the J call TRBJ2-3; TRBD2 agrees at 9 bases. The sequence was obtained from a woman under 30 in good health and CMV-seropositive. The sequenced sample consisted of PBMCs. DNA for the CDR3: TGTGCCAGCAGCCCTTTGCAGTCTGCGGGGGGGCACACAGATACGCAGTATTTT. Protein sequence: CASSPLQSAGGHTDTQYF.